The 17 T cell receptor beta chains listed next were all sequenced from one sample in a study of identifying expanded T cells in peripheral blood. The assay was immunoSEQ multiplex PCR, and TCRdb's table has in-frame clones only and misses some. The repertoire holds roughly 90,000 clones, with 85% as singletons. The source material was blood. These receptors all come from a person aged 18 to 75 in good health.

CDR3: CASSPRRPDAGDQPQHF. The CDR3 DNA follows: TGTGCCAGCTCACCCCGGCGGCCGGACGCTGGGGATCAGCCCCAGCATTTT. This chain links TRBV18 with TRBJ1-5; D remains unclear. This CDR3 is built from 17 residues. Germline V lookup: CDR1 KGHSH, CDR2 LQKENI. V lost 3 bases and J 5 bases, leaving 20 bases between the germline ends.

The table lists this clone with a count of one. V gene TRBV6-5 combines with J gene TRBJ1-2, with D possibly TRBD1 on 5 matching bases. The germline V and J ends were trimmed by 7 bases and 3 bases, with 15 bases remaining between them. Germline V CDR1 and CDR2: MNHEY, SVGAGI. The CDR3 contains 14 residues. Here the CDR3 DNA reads TGTGCCAGCAAGGGCAGGGCCGGGTACTATGGCTACACCTTC. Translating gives CASKGRAGYYGYTF.

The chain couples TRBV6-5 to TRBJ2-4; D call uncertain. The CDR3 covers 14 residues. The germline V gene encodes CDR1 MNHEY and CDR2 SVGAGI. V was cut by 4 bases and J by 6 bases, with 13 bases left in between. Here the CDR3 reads CASSSVAWRNIQYF. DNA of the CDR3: TGTGCCAGCAGTTCCGTTGCGTGGAGAAACATTCAGTACTTC.

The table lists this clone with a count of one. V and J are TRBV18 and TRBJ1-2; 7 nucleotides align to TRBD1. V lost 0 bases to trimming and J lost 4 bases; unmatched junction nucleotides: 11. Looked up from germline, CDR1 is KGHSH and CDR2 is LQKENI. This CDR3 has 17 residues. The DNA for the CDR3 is TGTGCCAGCTCACCACCCAACCTAGGGGACAGAGGCTATGGCTACACCTTC. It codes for CASSPPNLGDRGYGYTF.

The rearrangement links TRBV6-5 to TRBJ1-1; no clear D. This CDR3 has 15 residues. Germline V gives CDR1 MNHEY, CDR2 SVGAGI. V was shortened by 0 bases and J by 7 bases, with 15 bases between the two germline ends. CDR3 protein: CASSYSIGQALEAFF. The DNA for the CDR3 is TGTGCCAGCAGTTACTCGATAGGGCAGGCGCTTGAAGCTTTCTTT.

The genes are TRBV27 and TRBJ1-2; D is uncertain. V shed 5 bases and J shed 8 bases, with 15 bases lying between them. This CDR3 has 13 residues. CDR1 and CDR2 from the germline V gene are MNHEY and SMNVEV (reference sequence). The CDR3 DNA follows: TGTGCCAGCAGTCCCGGACCGGGGAGGGGCTACACCTTC. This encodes CASSPGPGRGYTF.

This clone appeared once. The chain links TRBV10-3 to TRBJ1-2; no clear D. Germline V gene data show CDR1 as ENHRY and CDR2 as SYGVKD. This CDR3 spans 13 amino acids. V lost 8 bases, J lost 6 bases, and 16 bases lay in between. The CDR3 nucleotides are TGTGCCATCTCGGGGATACCGGCGAATGGCTACACCTTC. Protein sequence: CAISGIPANGYTF.

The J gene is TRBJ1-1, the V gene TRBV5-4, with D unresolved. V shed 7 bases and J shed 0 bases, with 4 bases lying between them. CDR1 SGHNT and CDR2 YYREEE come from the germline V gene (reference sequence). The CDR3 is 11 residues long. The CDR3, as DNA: TGTGCCAGCGGCCTGAACACTGAAGCTTTCTTT. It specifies CASGLNTEAFF. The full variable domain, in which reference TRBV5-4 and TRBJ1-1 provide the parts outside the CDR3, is ETGVTQSPTHLIKTRGQQVTLRCSSQSGHNTVSWYQQALGQGPQFIFQYYREEENGRGNFPPRFSGLQFPNYSSELNVNALELDDSALYLCASGLNTEAFFGQGTRLTVV.

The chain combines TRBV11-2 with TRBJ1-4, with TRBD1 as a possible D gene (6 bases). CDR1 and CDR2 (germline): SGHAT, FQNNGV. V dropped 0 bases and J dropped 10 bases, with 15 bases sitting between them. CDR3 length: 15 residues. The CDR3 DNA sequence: TGTGCCAGCAGCTTAGATCCCGGACCGGGGGCAAAACTGTTTTTT. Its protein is CASSLDPGPGAKLFF.

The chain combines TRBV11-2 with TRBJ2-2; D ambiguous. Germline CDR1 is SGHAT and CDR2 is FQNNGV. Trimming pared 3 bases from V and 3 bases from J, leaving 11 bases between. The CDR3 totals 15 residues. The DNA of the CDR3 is TGTGCCAGCAGCTTGGGGTGGATGGACACCGGGGAGCTGTTTTTT. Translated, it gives CASSLGWMDTGELFF.

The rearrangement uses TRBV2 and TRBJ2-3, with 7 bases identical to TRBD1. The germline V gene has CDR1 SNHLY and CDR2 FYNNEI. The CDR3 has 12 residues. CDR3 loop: CGGTASTDTQYF. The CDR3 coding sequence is TGTGGGGGGACAGCCTCCACAGATACGCAGTATTTT.

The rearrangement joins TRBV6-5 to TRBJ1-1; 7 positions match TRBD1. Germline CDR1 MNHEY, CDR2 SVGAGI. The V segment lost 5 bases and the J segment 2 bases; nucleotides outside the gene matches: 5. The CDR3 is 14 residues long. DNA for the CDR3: TGTGCCAGCAGTCTGGGGACAGCAAACACTGAAGCTTTCTTT. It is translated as CASSLGTANTEAFF.

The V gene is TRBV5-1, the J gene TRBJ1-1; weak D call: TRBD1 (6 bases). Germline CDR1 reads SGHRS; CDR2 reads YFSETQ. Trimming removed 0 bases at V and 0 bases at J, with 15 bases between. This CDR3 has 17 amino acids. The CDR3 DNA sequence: TGCGCCAGCAGCTTGGGTAGGCAGGGGCGCATGAACACTGAAGCTTTCTTT. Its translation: CASSLGRQGRMNTEAFF.

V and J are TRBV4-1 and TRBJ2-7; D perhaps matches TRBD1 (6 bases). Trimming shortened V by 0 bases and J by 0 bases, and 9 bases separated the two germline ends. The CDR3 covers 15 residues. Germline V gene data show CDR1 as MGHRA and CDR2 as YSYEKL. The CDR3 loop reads CASSQEWDTSYEQYF. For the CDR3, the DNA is TGCGCCAGCAGCCAAGAATGGGACACCTCCTACGAGCAGTACTTC.

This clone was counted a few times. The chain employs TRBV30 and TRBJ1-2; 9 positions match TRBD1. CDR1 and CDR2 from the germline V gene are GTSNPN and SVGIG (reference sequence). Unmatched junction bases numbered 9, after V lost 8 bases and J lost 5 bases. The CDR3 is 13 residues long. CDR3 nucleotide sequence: TGTGCCGGAACCCGGGACAGGGTTTATGGCTACACCTTC. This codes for CAGTRDRVYGYTF.

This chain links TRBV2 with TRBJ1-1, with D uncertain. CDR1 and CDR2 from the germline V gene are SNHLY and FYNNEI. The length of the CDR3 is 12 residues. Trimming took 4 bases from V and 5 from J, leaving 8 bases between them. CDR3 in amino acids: CASSARKTEAFF. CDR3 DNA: TGTGCCAGCAGTGCCCGGAAAACTGAAGCTTTCTTT.

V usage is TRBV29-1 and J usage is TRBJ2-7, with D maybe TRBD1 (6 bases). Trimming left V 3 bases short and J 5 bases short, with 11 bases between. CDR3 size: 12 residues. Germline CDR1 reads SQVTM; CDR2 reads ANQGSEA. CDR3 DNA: TGCAGCGTTGATCTACAGGGAGACGAGCAGTACTTC. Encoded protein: CSVDLQGDEQYF.